The sequence of this T cell receptor beta chain was determined in a study of blood T cells in healthy people across ages. In the study overall: Every two T cells gave about one barcoded beta molecule via template switching.

This clonotype has a handful of counts. The authors drew around 9.4 milliliters of peripheral blood from each donor. There were at least 5 micrograms of total RNA extracted from every sample. Next came a second PCR, run for roughly 6 to 11 cycles, which used a sample-barcoded 5' primer along with a J-beta primer mix. Any given sample supplied a minimum of 2.5 million CDR3-containing paired-end reads. TCRdb re-analysed the 5' RACE reads in MiXCR, keeping a single row per CDR3 protein. The top ten clones hold about 10% of a sample with 1.6 million or so distinct CDR3 sequences, almost 35% of them seen once. The CDR3 length is 14 residues. V was clipped by 6 bases and J by 5 bases, with 17 bases between them.

The sequence was collected from a woman younger than 45 in good health. The sequencing input was blood. The rearrangement links TRBV12-3 or TRBV12-4 to TRBJ2-7; D is uncertain. Here the CDR3 DNA reads TGTGCCAGCAGGGGTGACAACTTAGTCCACGAGCAGTACTTC. Encoded protein: CASRGDNLVHEQYF.